This T cell receptor beta chain was identified during a study of control samples from healthy donors and cancer patients (dated by TCRdb to the early 2020s). With respect to this clone: No cognate antigen has been identified for it. No clone much larger than this one lies a single base away; base qualities are absent.

The CDR3 measures 13 amino acids from cysteine to phenylalanine. Only CDR3 DNA is held: 39 bases, read in frame from base 1. Trimming removed 5 bases from V and 11 bases from J, leaving 16 bases between the germline ends. The germline V gene sets CDR1 to MNHEY and CDR2 to SVGEGT. Library generation was performed with the immunoSEQ multiplex PCR assay. In TCRdb, the immuneACCESS table is reduced to in-frame sequences with V and J assigned. These tables do not hold every clone; where another copy was compared, an unresolved V gene accounts for under half, and the others remain unexplained. The sample yields approximately 54,000 clones; roughly 90% were counted once. Roughly 42% of the sample belongs to the ten largest clones.

The TCR comes from a man aged 45-65 years with head and neck cancer. Sequencing was performed on PBMCs. The V and J genes are TRBV6-2 or TRBV6-3 and TRBJ1-5; no confident D gene assignment can be made. The DNA is as follows: TGTGCCAGCAGTACGGACCCACGGGGTACCCAGCATTTT. It codes for CASSTDPRGTQHF.